This entry is about one T cell receptor (beta chain). These data come from a study of blood T cell repertoires in COVID-19. Study context: Italy, Spain and the United States were the sources of the convalescent and acute COVID-19 samples.

V was clipped by 1 base and J by 3 bases, with 13 bases between them. CDR1 is MGHDK, CDR2 SYGVNS, per germline. The CDR3 spans 15 residues. As handled by the study authors: Reference gene primer amplification gave nucleated cell count estimates. Generated by immunoSEQ multiplex PCR, the TCRdb table keeps only in-frame clones and is missing some. Clone size and V and J calls were adopted from that table, with D and trimming inferred from the DNA. The sample gives about 15,000 clones, 75% to 90% of which show up once; 35% is in the top ten. The chain has TRBV25-1 and TRBJ2-7; possible D gene TRBD1, 6 bases. The specimen sequenced was peripheral blood. This clonotype originated in a man between 65 and 85 years old in a cohort sampled during active COVID-19. CDR3 residues: CASSESAGAYYEQYF. In DNA form, the CDR3 reads TGTGCCAGCAGTGAATCGGCAGGGGCGTACTACGAGCAGTACTTC.